Shown below are 16 T cell receptor beta chains from a single sample sequenced in a study of CD8+CD57+ T cells in acquired aplastic anemia. An expansion of CD8+CD57+ cells by flow cytometry had been shown in patients chosen for sequencing. Both TCR beta VDJ combination and CDR3 sequence profiling were carried out. Genomic DNA was the template for this profiling. TCRdb independently ran MiXCR on the reads; one entry per CDR3 protein. The sample has roughly 170,000 distinct CDR3 sequences; around 50% are singletons. Sequencing was performed on sorted CD4+, CD8+, or CD8+CD57+ T cells (not recorded which) from PBMCs. These receptor sequences come from a human donor with aplastic anemia.

This chain joins TRBV18 and TRBJ2-3; the match to TRBD1 covers 7 bases. CDR1 KGHSH and CDR2 LQKENI come from the germline V gene. The trim removed 3 bases at V and 5 bases at J, leaving 2 bases unmatched. There are 13 residues in the CDR3. DNA for the CDR3: TGTGCCAGCTCACCTCCAGGGGGAGATACGCAGTATTTT. The encoded protein is CASSPPGGDTQYF.

The V and J genes are TRBV10-3 and TRBJ2-1; D not resolved. This CDR3 has 14 residues. The V end lost 2 bases, the J end lost 11 bases, and 16 bases lay between the germline ends. Germline V gene lookup returns CDR1 ENHRY and CDR2 SYGVKD. DNA for the CDR3: TGTGCCATCAGTGAGGGACCGAGGAGCCCCAAGCAGTTCTTC. Amino acid sequence: CAISEGPRSPKQFF.

Worth noting for this clonotype: It may be a read error: a sequence one base away is much more abundant. J is TRBJ1-1 and V is TRBV5-6; D possibly corresponds to TRBD1 (5 bases). The germline V gene encodes CDR1 SGHDT and CDR2 YYEEEE. This CDR3 is 15 amino acids long. The CDR3 nucleotides read TGTACCAGCAGCTTCGGGGGACGGATGAACACTGAAGCTTTCTTT. Protein: CTSSFGGRMNTEAFF.

The chain is built from TRBV5-1 and TRBJ2-5; 9 bases line up with TRBD1. V dropped 2 bases and J dropped 2; count of bases not matched to a gene: 4. There are 15 residues in the CDR3. The germline V gene has CDR1 SGHRS and CDR2 YFSETQ. As DNA, the CDR3 is TGCGCCAGCAGCTTTGGGACAGGGATTCAAGAGACCCAGTACTTC. It specifies CASSFGTGIQETQYF.

This clonotype was counted ten times or more. The chain combines TRBV24-1 with TRBJ2-1, with 11 bases fitting TRBD2. Germline values: CDR1 KGHDR, CDR2 SFDVKD. CDR3 length: 18 residues. The junction had 11 bases not matched to a gene; V was cut back by 0 bases and J by 8 bases. DNA of the CDR3: TGTGCCACCAGTGATTTGCAAGGTTCTAGCGGGGGGAGGGATGAGCAGTTCTTC. This codes for CATSDLQGSSGGRDEQFF.

The chain couples TRBV19 to TRBJ1-1; 9 bases line up with TRBD1. The CDR3 contains 14 residues. Per germline, CDR1 LNHDA and CDR2 SQIVND (reference sequence). Trimming removed 6 bases from V and 7 bases from J; junction bases left unmatched: 9. In DNA, the CDR3 is TGTGCCAGTAGCCTTACGGACAGGGGCGGTGAAGCTTTCTTT. Its protein product is CASSLTDRGGEAFF. Full variable domain (rest looked up from reference TRBV19 and TRBJ1-1): DGGITQSPKYLFRKEGQNVTLSCEQNLNHDAMYWYRQDPGQGLRLIYYSQIVNDFQKGDIAEGYSVSREKKESFPLTVTSAQKNPTAFYLCASSLTDRGGEAFFGQGTRLTVV.

This chain uses TRBV10-2 with TRBJ2-3, with 7 bases identical to TRBD2. With 7 bases clipped from V and 3 bases from J, the junction kept 16 bases outside the gene matches. The CDR3 spans 17 residues. Germline loops: CDR1 WSHSY, CDR2 SAAADI. The CDR3 DNA reads TGCGCCAGCACCTCTCCCAGGACTAGGAGTGGTACAGATACGCAGTATTTT. Translating gives CASTSPRTRSGTDTQYF.

Regarding this clonotype: This may arise from a read error, as a much more abundant clone is one base away. The chain carries TRBV30 and TRBJ2-7; TRBD1 might be the D (5 bases). The CDR3 is made up of 12 amino acids. V was cut by 2 bases and J by 12 bases, with 17 bases left in between. The germline gives CDR1 GTSNPN, CDR2 SVGIG (reference sequence). In nucleotides, the CDR3 is TGTGCCTGGAGTTTCCGCACAGGTGAACCGTACTTC. This gives the protein CAWSFRTGEPYF.

The sample holds many counts of this clonotype. This chain joins TRBV11-1 and TRBJ1-1, with D tentatively TRBD1 (5 bases). Trimming removed 0 bases from V and 11 bases from J, with 13 bases in between. Germline lookup yields CDR1 SGHAT and CDR2 FQDESV (reference sequence). The CDR3 spans 13 residues. The chain's CDR3 is CASSLAAGIMAFF. CDR3 bases: TGTGCCAGCAGCTTAGCGGCAGGGATTATGGCTTTCTTT.

This clonotype was observed a few times. The rearrangement links TRBV15 to TRBJ1-6; D uncertain. CDR1 is LNHNV, CDR2 YYDKDF, per germline (reference sequence). The CDR3 sequence is 15 residues long. V was clipped by 0 bases and J by 7 bases, with 10 bases between them. The CDR3: CATSRDQPGNSPLHF. Written as DNA, the CDR3 is TGTGCCACCAGCAGAGATCAACCGGGGAATTCACCCCTCCACTTT.

CDR3: CASSMVYNEQFF. CDR3 coding DNA: TGTGCCAGTAGTATGGTATACAATGAGCAGTTCTTC. V is TRBV19 and J is TRBJ2-1; D uncertain. Germline CDR1 reads LNHDA; CDR2 reads SQIVND (reference sequence). The CDR3 totals 12 residues. With 3 bases removed from V and 4 bases from J, the gap between germline ends came to 4 bases.

This chain connects TRBV6-4 to TRBJ2-3; TRBD2 is a possible D gene (6 bases). The CDR3 has 16 residues. The V gene's germline CDR1 is MRHNA and CDR2 SNTAGT. V dropped 0 bases and J dropped 6 bases, with 16 bases sitting between them. CDR3 in DNA: TGTGCCAGCAGTGACTCGGAACTAGCCCTGGGGGATACGCAGTATTTT. It is translated as CASSDSELALGDTQYF.

The J gene is TRBJ2-7, the V gene TRBV5-4, with 12 nucleotides matching TRBD2. Germline V gene data show CDR1 as SGHNT and CDR2 as YYREEE (reference sequence). The J segment lost 5 bases and the V segment lost 3 bases, leaving 15 bases of the junction unmatched. This CDR3 spans 18 amino acids. Written as DNA, the CDR3 is TGTGCCAGCAGCTCGGCACCGGGACTAGCGGGCGCTCCCGACGAGCAGTACTTC. It translates to CASSSAPGLAGAPDEQYF.

This clonotype was found many times. The chain is built from TRBV6-5 and TRBJ2-7, with 7 bases fitting TRBD1. The CDR3 consists of 16 residues. The V gene end was trimmed by 2 bases and the J gene end by 2 bases; junction bases not matched to a gene: 9. Germline CDR1 and CDR2: MNHEY and SVGAGI. In DNA form, the CDR3 reads TGTGCCAGCAGTTACGAGGTCCGGGACAGCCCCTACGAGCAGTACTTC. It specifies CASSYEVRDSPYEQYF.

V is TRBV14 and J is TRBJ1-1, with D perhaps TRBD1 (5 bases). The CDR3 has 14 amino acids. Germline CDR1 SGHDN, CDR2 FVKESK. The V and J ends lost 4 bases and 4 bases respectively, with 13 bases between them. Here the CDR3 reads CASSRWGTVTEAFF. CDR3 DNA: TGTGCCAGCAGCCGATGGGGGACGGTCACTGAAGCTTTCTTT.

This clonotype was found a few times. The chain has TRBV15 and TRBJ1-6, with 7 bases identical to TRBD1. The CDR3 is 14 amino acids. Germline trimming cut 9 bases from V and 5 bases from J; bases unmatched to any gene: 7. The germline V gene encodes CDR1 LNHNV and CDR2 YYDKDF (reference sequence). The CDR3 DNA reads as TGTGCCACAGCCAGACAGGGACATAATTCACCCCTCCACTTT. This sequence encodes CATARQGHNSPLHF. The whole variable domain, remainder taken from reference TRBV15 and TRBJ1-6, is DAMVIQNPRYQVTQFGKPVTLSCSQTLNHNVMYWYQQKSSQAPKLLFHYYDKDFNNEADTPDNFQSRRPNTSFCFLDIRSPGLGDTAMYLCATARQGHNSPLHFGNGTRLTVT.